This record looks at one TCR beta chain sequence and its context. These data belong to a study of T cell responses to AZD1222 COVID-19 vaccine. Using immunoSEQ multiplex PCR, the repertoire was profiled, and TCRdb retains in-frame clones only, with some absent. The sample carries around 130,000 clones, about 91% recorded once. Germline CDR1 is MNHEY and CDR2 is SVGEGT. The V end was cut by 4 bases, the J end by 0 bases, with 12 bases between. The CDR3 loop spans 16 amino acids. Source: peripheral blood, taken on day 0 of AZD1222 vaccination. This clonotype was sampled from an adult in good health. This chain uses TRBV6-2 or TRBV6-3 with TRBJ1-4; the D is unclear. CDR3 DNA: TGTGCCAGCAGTTTACTGGACGTTGCAACTAATGAAAAACTGTTTTTT. It specifies CASSLLDVATNEKLFF.